These T cell receptor beta chains were read from a single sample in a study of T cell responses to AZD1222 COVID-19 vaccine. Profiled with immunoSEQ multiplex PCR; TCRdb holds only in-frame clones, not every one. The table shows some 150,000 clones, with around 93% occurring only once. Sequenced material: peripheral blood, taken on day 0 of AZD1222 vaccination. The receptors shown here come from an adult in good health. The CDR3 runs from the conserved cysteine through the conserved F or W. The D gene is left open where the match is weak. The size field is filled for only some rows; it gives once, few, many or a size class.

D gene	clone size	J gene	V gene	CDR3 protein	CDR3 DNA
.	once	TRBJ1-5	TRBV2	CASRAGTSNQPQHF	TGTGCCAGCAGGGCCGGGACCTCAAATCAGCCCCAGCATTTT
.	.	TRBJ1-6	TRBV6-5	CASSKPYSPLHF	TGTGCCAGCAGTAAACCTTATTCACCCCTCCACTTT
.	.	TRBJ1-4	TRBV19	CASSSPGRGVEKLFF	TGTGCCAGTAGTTCACCGGGACGGGGTGTTGAAAAACTGTTTTTT
TRBD2	.	TRBJ2-3	TRBV11-2	CASSSGLAGGLNTDTQYF	TGTGCCAGCAGCTCAGGACTAGCGGGGGGCCTTAACACAGATACGCAGTATTTT
.	.	TRBJ2-7	TRBV16	CASSYSGSPTYEQYF	TGTGCCAGCAGCTATAGTGGGAGCCCCACCTACGAGCAGTACTTC
TRBD1	.	TRBJ2-1	TRBV7-2	CASSLDRGPQFF	TGTGCCAGCAGCTTAGACAGGGGCCCTCAGTTCTTC
TRBD1	.	TRBJ2-7	TRBV5-4	CASSSRPRGLDEQYF	TGTGCCAGCAGCTCACGACCCAGGGGGTTGGACGAGCAGTACTTC
TRBD2	.	TRBJ2-1	TRBV7-9	CASSPPPAGGLGGNEQFF	TGTGCCAGCAGCCCACCTCCGGCGGGAGGACTTGGTGGCAATGAGCAGTTCTTC
.	.	TRBJ2-5	TRBV7-6	CASSLEDRRVRETQYF	TGTGCCAGCAGCTTAGAGGACAGGAGGGTCCGAGAGACCCAGTACTTC
.	.	TRBJ1-1	TRBV19	CASTRQGAAFF	TGTGCCAGTACCCGCCAGGGCGCAGCTTTCTTT
TRBD1	.	TRBJ1-2	TRBV6-5	CASSSDGTGGAGYTF	TGTGCCAGCAGCTCCGACGGGACAGGGGGGGCCGGCTACACCTTC
.	.	TRBJ2-7	TRBV3-1/TRBV3-2	CASSQVRRRAYEQYF	TGTGCCAGCAGCCAAGTGCGGAGGAGGGCCTACGAGCAGTACTTC
.	.	TRBJ2-7	TRBV5-4	CASSSPGEREQYF	TGTGCCAGCAGCTCACCAGGGGAACGCGAGCAGTACTTC
.	.	TRBJ1-5	TRBV12-3/TRBV12-4	CASSPQSNQPQHF	TGTGCCAGCAGCCCACAATCAAATCAGCCCCAGCATTTT
.	.	TRBJ2-7	TRBV2	CASSVNRAAYEQYF	TGTGCCAGCAGTGTTAACAGGGCAGCTTACGAGCAGTACTTC
.	.	TRBJ1-2	TRBV6-5	CASRVTSGYGYTF	TGTGCCAGCAGAGTAACGAGCGGCTATGGCTACACCTTC
.	.	TRBJ1-4	TRBV7-2	CASSSRQGGKLFF	TGTGCCAGCAGCTCGCGACAAGGCGGAAAACTGTTTTTT
TRBD1	.	TRBJ1-2	TRBV7-9	CASRRGQGDLDGYTF	TGTGCCAGCAGGAGAGGACAGGGGGACTTAGATGGCTACACCTTC
TRBD1	few	TRBJ1-6	TRBV2	CASSLTTGANSPLHF	TGTGCCAGCAGTTTGACGACAGGGGCCAATTCACCCCTCCACTTT